The 27 T cell receptor beta chains given below trace back to one sample, sequenced in a study of control samples from healthy donors and cancer patients. The table came from immunoSEQ multiplex PCR; TCRdb's copy has only in-frame clones and leaves some out. The table records 98,000 or so clones, 79% of them present only once. The sequencing sample was made of blood. Source of these receptors: a woman younger than 45 in good health.

The CDR3 DNA sequence: TGTGCCAGCAGTCCCGGGGGGGGGAATCAGCCCCAGCATTTT. Residues: CASSPGGGNQPQHF. The chain couples TRBV2 to TRBJ1-5; tentatively, D is TRBD1 (5 bases). V was shortened by 5 bases and J by 4 bases, with 12 bases between the two germline ends. CDR3 length: 14 residues. The V gene's germline CDR1 is SNHLY and CDR2 FYNNEI.

The chain combines TRBV12-5 with TRBJ1-4; D may be TRBD1 (6 bases). Between the trimmed V and J ends, which lost 6 bases and 8 bases, there was a span of 13 bases. The CDR3 spans 13 residues. The germline V gene has CDR1 LGHNT and CDR2 FRNRAP. The CDR3 region has the DNA TGTGCTAGTGGCCAGGGGTCCGCGGAAAAACTGTTTTTT. Translating it yields CASGQGSAEKLFF.

The sample holds one count of this clone. This chain uses TRBV18 with TRBJ1-2; no firm D call. Germline CDR1 KGHSH, CDR2 LQKENI. V was shortened by 4 bases and J by 2 bases, with 11 bases between the two germline ends. CDR3 size: 14 residues. CDR3 sequence: CASSRVGENYGYTF. The CDR3 DNA reads as TGTGCCAGCTCACGGGTGGGAGAAAACTATGGCTACACCTTC.

The V gene is TRBV5-1, the J gene TRBJ1-1; weak D call: TRBD1 (5 bases). This CDR3 contains 16 residues. Germline V CDR1 and CDR2: SGHRS, YFSETQ. V lost 0 bases and J lost 3, with 15 bases in between. CDR3 protein: CASSLVSWDGDTEAFF. The CDR3 region has the DNA TGCGCCAGCAGCTTGGTATCGTGGGACGGGGACACTGAAGCTTTCTTT.

This clone has more than one count but fewer than ten. The genes are TRBV9 and TRBJ2-1, with TRBD2 matching 7 bases. V lost 0 bases to trimming and J lost 10 bases; unmatched junction nucleotides: 10. Per germline, CDR1 SGDLS and CDR2 YYNGEE. The CDR3 spans 15 residues. CDR3 region: CASSVGSGAAREQFF. The DNA for the CDR3 is TGTGCCAGCAGCGTAGGAAGCGGGGCGGCGCGGGAGCAGTTCTTC.

The chain is built from TRBV19 and TRBJ2-6; TRBD1 might be the D (6 bases). Germline V gene data show CDR1 as LNHDA and CDR2 as SQIVND (reference sequence). Deletions cut 9 bases from V and 0 bases from J, with 12 bases between. CDR3 length: 15 amino acids. The CDR3 DNA reads TGTGCCAGCCAGGACAGTTTCTCTGGGGCCAACGTCCTGACTTTC. This encodes CASQDSFSGANVLTF. Using reference TRBV19 and TRBJ2-6 for the parts outside the CDR3, the full variable domain is DGGITQSPKYLFRKEGQNVTLSCEQNLNHDAMYWYRQDPGQGLRLIYYSQIVNDFQKGDIAEGYSVSREKKESFPLTVTSAQKNPTAFYLCASQDSFSGANVLTFGAGSRLTVL.

The chain is built from TRBV5-1 and TRBJ2-2; D is ambiguous. This CDR3 region has 15 residues. V lost 0 bases to trimming and J lost 6 bases, with 12 bases between them. CDR1 and CDR2 from the germline V gene are SGHRS and YFSETQ. CDR3 in amino acids: CASSLVSKGAGELFF. In nucleotides, the CDR3 is TGCGCCAGCAGCTTGGTCAGTAAGGGCGCCGGGGAGCTGTTTTTT.

The genes are TRBV6-4 and TRBJ2-7; D is possibly TRBD1 (6 bases). The V end lost 6 bases, the J end lost 2 bases, and 8 bases lay between the germline ends. The CDR3 is 12 amino acids. Germline values: CDR1 MRHNA, CDR2 SNTAGT. The CDR3 nucleotides read TGTGCCAGCAGGACAGGAGCCTACGAGCAGTACTTC. Protein sequence: CASRTGAYEQYF.

The chain combines TRBV14 with TRBJ1-1, with TRBD1 as a possible D gene (5 bases). There are 14 residues in the CDR3. Trimming took 6 bases from V and 1 from J, leaving 12 bases between them. Germline CDR1 and CDR2: SGHDN and FVKESK. DNA of the CDR3: TGTGCCAGCAGACCGGGGGGATCGAACACTGAAGCTTTCTTT. This translates into CASRPGGSNTEAFF.

The rearrangement links TRBV6-2 or TRBV6-3 to TRBJ1-6, with 9 bases fitting TRBD1. The J segment lost 0 bases and the V segment lost 6 bases, leaving 6 bases of the junction unmatched. The CDR3 spans 17 residues. The germline gives CDR1 MNHEY, CDR2 SVGEGT. In DNA, the CDR3 is TGTGCCAGCAGCCCGGGACAGGGCATCTCCTATAATTCACCCCTCCACTTT. It yields the protein CASSPGQGISYNSPLHF.

V and J are TRBV6-2 or TRBV6-3 and TRBJ1-1, with D possibly matching TRBD1 (6 bases). Germline CDR1 is MNHEY and CDR2 is SVGEGT. There are 13 residues in the CDR3. V was trimmed by 3 bases and J by 3 bases, leaving 8 bases between them. The CDR3 sequence is CASSYRGYTEAFF. The CDR3 DNA reads TGTGCCAGCAGTTATAGGGGGTACACTGAAGCTTTCTTT.

This chain connects TRBV5-1 to TRBJ2-1; D assignment may be TRBD1 or TRBD2 (6 bases each). Germline CDR1 is SGHRS and CDR2 is YFSETQ. There are 15 residues in the CDR3. V lost 1 base, J lost 9 bases, and 17 bases lay in between. The CDR3 loop is CASSLMGGALFEQFF. CDR3 bases: TGCGCCAGCAGCTTGATGGGGGGCGCTTTGTTTGAGCAGTTCTTC.

This clone was detected a few times. The V gene is TRBV12-5, the J gene TRBJ2-1; TRBD2 might be the D (6 bases). The V and J ends lost 2 bases and 6 bases respectively, with 17 bases between them. This CDR3 is 16 amino acids long. The germline V gene encodes CDR1 LGHNT and CDR2 FRNRAP. The CDR3 sequence is CASGLMGGSTLNEQFF. Written as DNA, the CDR3 is TGTGCTAGTGGTTTGATGGGGGGTTCGACCCTCAATGAGCAGTTCTTC.

This clone was seen once. The chain carries TRBV20-1 and TRBJ2-1; D gene unclear. The ends were cut back, 5 bases at V and 7 bases at J, with 9 bases in the middle. Germline assignment: CDR1 DFQATT and CDR2 SNEGSKA (reference sequence). The CDR3 has 11 residues. The CDR3 region is CSAQEQNEQFF. CDR3 coding DNA: TGCAGTGCTCAGGAACAGAATGAGCAGTTCTTC.

The DNA of the CDR3 is TGTGCCAGTAGTATTATGGACGGAGATTCACCCCTCCACTTT. Its protein product is CASSIMDGDSPLHF. This chain uses TRBV19 with TRBJ1-6, with D unclear. This CDR3 has 14 residues. CDR1 LNHDA and CDR2 SQIVND come from the germline V gene (reference sequence). V lost 3 bases and J lost 8, with 11 bases in between.

This chain joins TRBV11-2 and TRBJ2-5; D is possibly TRBD2 (5 bases). The V gene lost 0 bases and the J gene lost 5 bases, with 19 bases spanning the gap. CDR1 is SGHAT and CDR2 is FQNNGV in the germline V gene. The CDR3 is 17 residues long. CDR3 amino acids: CASSLDLGGLRWETQYF. The CDR3 DNA sequence: TGTGCCAGCAGCTTAGATCTTGGCGGGTTACGGTGGGAGACCCAGTACTTC.

J is TRBJ1-1 and V is TRBV6-2 or TRBV6-3; D gene unclear. This CDR3 contains 13 residues. Looked up from germline, CDR1 is MNHEY and CDR2 is SVGEGT. V dropped 2 bases and J dropped 3 bases, with 7 bases sitting between them. The CDR3 sequence: CASSYRQDTEAFF. The CDR3 nucleotides are TGTGCCAGCAGTTACAGGCAGGACACTGAAGCTTTCTTT.

This clone was observed a few times. The rearrangement joins TRBV4-3 to TRBJ1-2; D gene unclear. The germline V and J ends were trimmed by 1 base and 8 bases, with 8 bases remaining between them. The V gene's germline CDR1 is LGHNA and CDR2 YSLEER. The CDR3 loop spans 12 amino acids. The CDR3 loop is CASSQAQGGYTF. The CDR3 coding sequence is TGCGCCAGCAGCCAAGCCCAAGGGGGCTACACCTTC.

The chain couples TRBV5-5 to TRBJ2-7; 11 bases match TRBD1. After removal of 2 bases from V and 5 bases from J, the junction contained 6 bases not matched to a gene. The CDR3 sequence is 15 residues long. CDR1 and CDR2 (germline): SGHKS, YYEKEE (reference sequence). The CDR3 sequence: CASSFGQGARNEQYF. CDR3 sequence (DNA): TGTGCCAGCAGCTTTGGACAGGGGGCGCGGAACGAGCAGTACTTC.

V gene TRBV6-5 combines with J gene TRBJ2-2; D unresolved. CDR3 length: 14 amino acids. With 5 bases removed from V and 5 bases from J, the gap between germline ends came to 12 bases. Germline CDR1 and CDR2: MNHEY and SVGAGI. In DNA, the CDR3 is TGTGCCAGCAGTCTAGAGTCCTTTACCGGGGAGCTGTTTTTT. Its protein is CASSLESFTGELFF.

The CDR3 nucleotides read TGCGCCAGCAGCCAGGGACTAGCGGGGGGGCTCCAAGAGACCCAGTACTTC. The encoded protein is CASSQGLAGGLQETQYF. The chain employs TRBV4-3 and TRBJ2-5, with 16 positions matching TRBD2. CDR1 LGHNA and CDR2 YSLEER come from the germline V gene. V lost 3 bases, J lost 1 base, and 2 bases stayed unmatched. This CDR3 is built from 17 residues.

The chain recombines TRBV7-9 with TRBJ2-2; the D is unclear. Trimming pared 6 bases from V and 3 bases from J, leaving 11 bases between. The CDR3 is made up of 14 amino acids. CDR1 is SEHNR and CDR2 is FQNEAQ in the germline V gene (reference sequence). This chain's CDR3 is CASRPDRYTGELFF. The CDR3 nucleotides are TGTGCCAGCAGACCGGACCGATACACCGGGGAGCTGTTTTTT.

This clone was seen a single time. The J gene is TRBJ1-3, the V gene TRBV4-3; D is unresolved. This CDR3 has 16 amino acids. Germline CDR1 and CDR2: LGHNA and YSLEER. The V end lost 4 bases, the J end lost 0 bases, and 13 bases lay between the germline ends. The CDR3 is CASSLLLPSSGNTIYF. The CDR3 DNA reads as TGCGCCAGCAGCCTACTACTGCCGAGCTCTGGAAACACCATATATTTT.

The rearrangement links TRBV28 to TRBJ2-1; D might be TRBD2 (6 bases). V was trimmed by 5 bases and J by 8 bases, leaving 22 bases between them. CDR3 length: 16 amino acids. The germline V gene encodes CDR1 MDHEN and CDR2 SYDVKM. The chain's CDR3 is CASSRVGGRRTDEQFF. The CDR3 DNA follows: TGTGCCAGCAGTAGGGTCGGGGGACGGAGAACGGATGAGCAGTTCTTC.

In this sample, this clone turned up a few times. The chain recombines TRBV30 with TRBJ1-4; D remains unclear. Germline CDR1 and CDR2: GTSNPN and SVGIG (reference sequence). The CDR3 consists of 13 residues. Trimming left V 0 bases short and J 7 bases short, with 9 bases between. Here the CDR3 DNA reads TGTGCCTGGAGTGTAGTCATGGGTGAAAAACTGTTTTTT. Protein product: CAWSVVMGEKLFF. Full variable domain (rest looked up from reference TRBV30 and TRBJ1-4): SQTIHQWPATLVQPVGSPLSLECTVEGTSNPNLYWYRQAAGRGLQLLFYSVGIGQISSEVPQNLSASRPQDRQFILSSKKLLLSDSGFYLCAWSVVMGEKLFFGSGTQLSVL.

This chain connects TRBV7-2 to TRBJ2-7; D is possibly TRBD2 (5 bases). CDR3 length: 15 residues. Deletions cut 7 bases from V and 7 bases from J, with 23 bases between. CDR1 SGHTA and CDR2 FQGNSA come from the germline V gene. The CDR3 sequence: CASTEMEDSSSEQYF. DNA for the CDR3: TGTGCCAGCACCGAAATGGAGGACTCCTCCTCGGAGCAGTACTTC.

J is TRBJ2-1 and V is TRBV19, with 12 bases identical to TRBD1. J gave up 9 bases and V 5 bases, and 8 bases lay outside the gene matches. The germline V gene encodes CDR1 LNHDA and CDR2 SQIVND (reference sequence). The CDR3 is 15 residues long. The CDR3 protein is CASSSTGQGAFEQFF. DNA for the CDR3: TGTGCCAGTAGTTCGACGGGACAGGGGGCTTTTGAGCAGTTCTTC.